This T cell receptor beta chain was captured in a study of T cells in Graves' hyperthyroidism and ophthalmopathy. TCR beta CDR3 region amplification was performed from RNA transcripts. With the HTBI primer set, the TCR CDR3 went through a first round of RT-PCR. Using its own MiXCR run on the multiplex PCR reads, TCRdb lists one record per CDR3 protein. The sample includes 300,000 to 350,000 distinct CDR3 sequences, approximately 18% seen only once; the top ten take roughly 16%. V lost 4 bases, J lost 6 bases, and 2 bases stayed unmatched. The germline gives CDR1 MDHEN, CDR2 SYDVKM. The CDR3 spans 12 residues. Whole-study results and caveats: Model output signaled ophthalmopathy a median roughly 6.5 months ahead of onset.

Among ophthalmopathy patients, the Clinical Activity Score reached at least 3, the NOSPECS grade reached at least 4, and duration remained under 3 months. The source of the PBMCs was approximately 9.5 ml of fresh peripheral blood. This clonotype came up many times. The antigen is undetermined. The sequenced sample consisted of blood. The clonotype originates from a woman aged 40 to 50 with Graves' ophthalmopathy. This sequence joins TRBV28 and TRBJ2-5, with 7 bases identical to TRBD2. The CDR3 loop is CASSSGGKTQYF. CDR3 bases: TGTGCCAGCAGTTCGGGGGGAAAGACCCAGTACTTC.